Listed below are T cell receptor beta chains from one sample, sequenced in a study of T cell repertoires in cytomegalovirus infection. TCRdb fed the reads into MiXCR, producing one record per CDR3 protein. The data contain 500,000 to 600,000 distinct CDR3 sequences, more than 15% of them singletons. Material for sequencing was CD8+ T cells from PBMCs. All receptors derive from a human donor in good health (CMV status not recorded). Some clones in this sample may be carry-over from other donors' samples. Each CDR3 is given with its conserved first and last residue. A D gene is named only where the DNA matches it firmly. Clone size is shown for a subset of rows, as once, few, many or a class of expanded clone.

v_gene,d_gene,abundance,j_gene,CDR3aa,CDR3nt
TRBV6-1,NA,few,TRBJ2-7,CASSAMDGAPYEQYF,TGTGCCAGCAGTGCGATGGACGGAGCACCCTACGAGCAGTACTTC
TRBV19,TRBD1,NA,TRBJ2-7,CASTAGTGGFYEQYF,TGTGCCAGTACCGCCGGGACAGGGGGCTTCTACGAGCAGTACTTC
TRBV7-2,NA,NA,TRBJ2-5,CASSLDGLQETQYF,TGTGCAAGCAGCTTAGATGGGTTGCAAGAGACCCAGTACTTC
TRBV7-9,TRBD1,many,TRBJ1-1,CASSSRPGQGVNTEAFF,TGTGCCAGCAGCTCTCGTCCGGGACAGGGGGTAAACACTGAAGCTTTCTTT
TRBV7-8,TRBD2,many,TRBJ2-7,CASSLYGGSGGNYEQYF,TGTGCCAGCAGCCTCTATGGGGGATCCGGGGGGAACTACGAGCAGTACTTC
TRBV20-1,TRBD1,NA,TRBJ1-5,CSARDRSGTGPGQPQHF,TGCAGTGCTAGAGACCGTTCCGGGACAGGGCCAGGGCAGCCCCAGCATTTT
TRBV4-1,TRBD2,NA,TRBJ2-2,CASGGGGAGELFF,TGCGCCAGCGGGGGGGGAGGCGCCGGGGAGCTGTTTTTT
TRBV7-3,TRBD2,few,TRBJ2-7,CASSLIAGGPNEQYF,TGTGCCAGCAGCTTAATAGCGGGAGGGCCGAACGAGCAGTACTTC
TRBV7-2,NA,many,TRBJ1-6,CASTRRRRYDSPLHF,TGTGCCAGCACCCGCAGGAGGAGATACGATTCACCCCTCCACTTT
TRBV2,NA,few,TRBJ2-1,CASRLQKFEQFF,TGTGCCAGCAGATTACAGAAGTTTGAGCAGTTCTTC
TRBV19,NA,few,TRBJ1-1,CASSISENTEAFF,TGTGCCAGTAGTATCTCTGAGAACACTGAAGCTTTCTTT
TRBV5-1,TRBD1,NA,TRBJ1-1,CASSPETGANTEAFF,TGCGCCAGCAGCCCCGAGACAGGGGCGAACACTGAAGCTTTCTTT
TRBV12-3/TRBV12-4,NA,many,TRBJ2-5,CASSLAGIQETQYF,TGTGCCAGCAGTTTAGCAGGAATCCAAGAGACCCAGTACTTC
TRBV6-1,TRBD2,few,TRBJ2-7,CASLEELAAKYFPYEQYF,TGTGCCAGCCTTGAGGAACTAGCGGCCAAATACTTCCCTTACGAGCAGTACTTC
TRBV7-9,NA,many,TRBJ1-1,CASSLGLGDLEAFF,TGTGCCAGCAGCCTCGGGCTTGGGGATCTGGAAGCTTTCTTT
TRBV5-4,TRBD1,many,TRBJ2-5,CASSSHGDRGQETQYF,TGTGCCAGCAGCTCGCACGGGGACAGGGGCCAAGAGACCCAGTACTTC
TRBV28,NA,few,TRBJ2-7,CASSFQGREQYF,TGTGCCAGCAGTTTTCAAGGGCGGGAGCAGTACTTC
TRBV28,NA,NA,TRBJ2-2,CASSSQVGRELFF,TGTGCCAGCAGTTCCCAGGTTGGCCGGGAGCTGTTTTTT
TRBV5-1,NA,NA,TRBJ2-3,CASSPSDSLFGGTDTQYF,TGCGCCAGCAGCCCTAGCGATAGCTTGTTTGGGGGCACAGATACGCAGTATTTT
TRBV6-1,TRBD1,few,TRBJ2-7,CASSSGGWYEQYF,TGTGCCAGCAGCTCAGGGGGATGGTACGAGCAGTACTTC
TRBV5-1,NA,few,TRBJ2-1,CASGGSGEQFF,TGCGCCAGCGGGGGTTCGGGTGAGCAGTTCTTC
TRBV30,NA,NA,TRBJ1-1,CAWSVNAPVARADITEAFF,TGTGCCTGGAGTGTAAATGCACCGGTAGCCAGGGCGGATATCACTGAAGCTTTCTTT
TRBV7-2,NA,many,TRBJ2-1,CASSLTRASYNEQFF,TGTGCCAGCAGCTTAACGCGGGCCTCCTACAATGAGCAGTTCTTC
TRBV18,NA,NA,TRBJ1-5,CASSPLRIRGGNQPQHF,TGTGCCAGCTCACCCCTGAGGATCAGGGGCGGCAATCAGCCCCAGCATTTT
TRBV7-6,TRBD1,many,TRBJ2-1,CASSLGGQDNEQFF,TGTGCCAGCAGCTTAGGGGGACAGGACAATGAGCAGTTCTTC
TRBV29-1,NA,NA,TRBJ1-1,CSVDPGQPFWNTEAFF,TGCAGCGTTGATCCTGGACAGCCCTTTTGGAACACTGAAGCTTTCTTT
TRBV5-1,NA,many,TRBJ2-5,CASSSPRGQETQYF,TGCGCCAGCAGCTCCCCCAGGGGTCAGGAGACCCAGTACTTC
TRBV11-2,NA,NA,TRBJ1-1,CASSLWGQGTEAFF,TGTGCCAGCAGCTTATGGGGGCAAGGCACTGAAGCTTTCTTT
TRBV7-9,NA,NA,TRBJ2-6,CASSSLGLGAGANVLTF,TGTGCCAGCAGCTCCCTCGGTTTGGGCGCGGGGGCCAACGTCCTGACTTTC
TRBV27,NA,few,TRBJ2-5,CASSPHPGGGGETQYF,TGTGCCAGCAGTCCTCACCCGGGAGGAGGGGGGGAGACCCAGTACTTC
TRBV10-3,TRBD1,NA,TRBJ2-6,CAISRTGGSGANVLTF,TGTGCCATCTCACGGACAGGGGGCTCTGGGGCCAACGTCCTGACTTTC
TRBV20-1,TRBD1,NA,TRBJ2-5,CSARPLDRVGETQYF,TGCAGTGCTAGACCCTTAGACAGGGTTGGTGAGACCCAGTACTTC
TRBV20-1,TRBD2,few,TRBJ2-7,CSARGLTGGVTYEQYF,TGCAGTGCTAGAGGCCTGACGGGGGGGGTGACCTACGAGCAGTACTTC
TRBV24-1,NA,few,TRBJ2-1,CATSDTPWGGEQFF,TGTGCCACCAGTGATACCCCGTGGGGAGGCGAGCAGTTCTTC
TRBV27,NA,few,TRBJ2-1,CASSFSFYNEQFF,TGTGCCAGCAGTTTTTCGTTCTACAATGAGCAGTTCTTC
TRBV5-1,NA,few,TRBJ1-2,CASSLDRVVTF,TGCGCCAGCAGCTTGGACAGGGTTGTCACCTTC
TRBV12-3/TRBV12-4,TRBD2,once,TRBJ2-1,CASNSSIAGGRYNEQFF,TGTGCCAGCAATTCTTCAATAGCGGGGGGGCGCTACAATGAGCAGTTCTTC
TRBV28,NA,few,TRBJ1-2,CASSYQGSYGYTF,TGTGCCAGCAGCTACCAGGGGAGCTATGGCTACACCTTC
TRBV7-9,TRBD2,NA,TRBJ2-3,CASSLGSGSWFTDTQYF,TGTGCCAGCAGCCTCGGAAGCGGGAGCTGGTTCACAGATACGCAGTATTTT
TRBV6-5,NA,many,TRBJ2-1,CASSYGGSHYEQFF,TGTGCCAGCAGTTACGGGGGTTCCCATTATGAGCAGTTCTTC
TRBV9,NA,few,TRBJ1-2,CASYRVGYTF,TGTGCCAGCTACAGGGTTGGCTACACCTTC
TRBV6-6,NA,NA,TRBJ2-7,CASSYSMGRELEQYF,TGTGCCAGCAGTTACTCGATGGGGAGAGAGCTAGAGCAGTACTTC
TRBV12-5,NA,many,TRBJ1-5,CASGSDRYSNQPQHF,TGTGCTAGTGGATCCGACAGATATAGCAATCAGCCCCAGCATTTT
TRBV19,NA,many,TRBJ1-1,CASSAFRVNTEAFF,TGTGCCAGTAGTGCTTTCAGGGTTAACACTGAAGCTTTCTTT
TRBV6-1,NA,many,TRBJ2-1,CASSEAPGTVYNEQFF,TGTGCCAGCAGTGAAGCCCCCGGGACGGTATACAATGAGCAGTTCTTC
TRBV19,NA,many,TRBJ1-5,CASSRDRATVSNQPQHF,TGTGCCAGTAGCAGAGATCGGGCGACAGTCAGCAATCAGCCCCAGCATTTT
TRBV27,TRBD1,few,TRBJ2-7,CASSSPGTGEPYEQYF,TGTGCCAGCAGTTCCCCCGGGACAGGGGAGCCCTACGAGCAGTACTTC
TRBV20-1,TRBD1,many,TRBJ2-7,CSALNRGRYEQYF,TGCAGTGCTCTCAACAGGGGGCGCTACGAGCAGTACTTC
TRBV12-3/TRBV12-4,NA,few,TRBJ2-4,CASSSPLSAKNIQYF,TGTGCCAGCAGTTCCCCCCTGTCAGCCAAAAACATTCAGTACTTC
TRBV25-1,NA,many,TRBJ1-2,CASSSLTAYGYTF,TGTGCCAGCAGTTCGCTCACCGCCTATGGCTACACCTTC
TRBV6-1,NA,NA,TRBJ2-2,CASSYMTGELFF,TGTGCCAGCAGTTATATGACCGGGGAGCTGTTTTTT
TRBV4-2,TRBD1,NA,TRBJ1-5,CASSQEAGGYGNQPQHF,TGTGCCAGCAGCCAAGAGGCAGGGGGCTACGGCAATCAGCCCCAGCATTTT
TRBV7-9,NA,NA,TRBJ1-5,CASSLTDTNQPQHF,TGTGCCAGCAGCTTAACGGACACTAATCAGCCCCAGCATTTT
TRBV7-8,NA,many,TRBJ1-5,CASSSLSWKLDQPQHF,TGTGCCAGCAGCTCATTAAGTTGGAAGTTAGATCAGCCCCAGCATTTT
TRBV7-9,NA,many,TRBJ1-1,CASSLPGAGDTEAFF,TGTGCCAGCAGCTTACCGGGGGCCGGGGACACTGAAGCTTTCTTT
TRBV25-1,NA,NA,TRBJ1-1,CASRKYRDTDAAFF,TGTGCCAGCAGAAAATACCGGGACACCGACGCAGCTTTCTTT
TRBV7-8,TRBD1,many,TRBJ1-5,CASSIDRGFLHF,TGTGCCAGCAGCATAGACAGGGGCTTTTTGCATTTT
TRBV12-3/TRBV12-4,NA,NA,TRBJ2-3,CASSFAYGADTQYF,TGTGCCAGCAGTTTTGCTTACGGGGCAGATACGCAGTATTTT
TRBV12-3/TRBV12-4,NA,many,TRBJ2-5,CASSPGGSQETQYF,TGTGCCAGCAGTCCAGGGGGGTCCCAAGAGACCCAGTACTTC
TRBV7-8,NA,many,TRBJ2-1,CASSSRLTGNEQFF,TGTGCCAGCAGCTCCCGTCTGACGGGCAATGAGCAGTTCTTC